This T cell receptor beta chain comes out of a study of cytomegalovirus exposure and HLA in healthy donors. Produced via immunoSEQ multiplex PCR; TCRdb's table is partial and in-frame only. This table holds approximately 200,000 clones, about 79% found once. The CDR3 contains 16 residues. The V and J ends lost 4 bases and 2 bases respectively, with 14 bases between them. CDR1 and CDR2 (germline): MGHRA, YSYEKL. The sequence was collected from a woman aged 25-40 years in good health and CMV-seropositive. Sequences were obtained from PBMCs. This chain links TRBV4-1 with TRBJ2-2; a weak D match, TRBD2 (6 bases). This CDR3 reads CASSPTGTLNTGELFF. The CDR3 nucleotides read TGCGCCAGCAGCCCTACGGGGACTCTAAACACCGGGGAGCTGTTTTTT.